Each of the 25 T cell receptor beta chains below was sequenced from the same sample in a study of cytomegalovirus exposure and HLA in healthy donors. This table comes from immunoSEQ multiplex PCR, and its TCRdb copy is limited to in-frame clones, with some not included. The sample lists about 150,000 clones, 85% to 90% seen once, with roughly 2.1% in the top ten. What was sequenced was PBMCs. The receptors come from a human donor in good health.

The V call is TRBV7-6, the J call TRBJ1-1, with D perhaps matching TRBD1 (5 bases). Trimming removed 1 base at V and 0 bases at J, with 9 bases between. The CDR3 extends over 15 amino acids. The germline CDR1 and CDR2 sequences are SGHVS and FNYEAQ. CDR3 coding DNA: TGTGCCAGCAGCTTAGGGCAGGGAATGAACACTGAAGCTTTCTTT. Its translation: CASSLGQGMNTEAFF.

The chain couples TRBV2 to TRBJ1-5; no firm D call. The CDR3 is made up of 15 amino acids. CDR1 SNHLY and CDR2 FYNNEI come from the germline V gene. V was shortened by 8 bases and J by 0 bases, with 14 bases between the two germline ends. The CDR3 DNA reads as TGTGCCAGCCGGCAAACAGACCGTAGCAATCAGCCCCAGCATTTT. It codes for CASRQTDRSNQPQHF.

The chain recombines TRBV28 with TRBJ2-7; D is possibly TRBD1 (6 bases). This CDR3 contains 13 residues. Between the trimmed V and J ends, which lost 7 bases and 6 bases, there was a span of 16 bases. Germline V CDR1 and CDR2: MDHEN, SYDVKM. The DNA for the CDR3 is TGTGCCAGCAAGACAGGAGCCCCTGGCGAGCAGTACTTC. This codes for CASKTGAPGEQYF.

The V call is TRBV27, the J call TRBJ2-7; 7 bases map to TRBD1. Germline CDR1 and CDR2: MNHEY and SMNVEV (reference sequence). The V segment lost 4 bases and the J segment 2 bases; nucleotides outside the gene matches: 5. The CDR3 spans 14 residues. CDR3 residues: CASSSTGQPYEQYF. In DNA form, the CDR3 reads TGTGCCAGCAGTTCAACGGGACAGCCCTACGAGCAGTACTTC.

Points on this clone: Distinct nucleotide sequences in the sample also encode this CDR3. The rearrangement links TRBV4-2 to TRBJ1-1; 8 bases line up with TRBD1. CDR1 and CDR2 from the germline V gene are LGHNA and YNFKEQ. The CDR3 totals 14 residues. Germline trimming cut 4 bases from V and 1 base from J; bases unmatched to any gene: 2. The CDR3 sequence: CASSPGQGNTEAFF. The DNA for the CDR3 is TGTGCCAGCAGCCCAGGACAGGGGAACACTGAAGCTTTCTTT.

The rearrangement uses TRBV5-1 and TRBJ2-7; possibly TRBD1 for D (5 bases). This CDR3 has 14 residues. Deletions cut 0 bases from V and 2 bases from J, with 9 bases between. Germline loops: CDR1 SGHRS, CDR2 YFSETQ. CDR3 sequence reads: CASSLEGQAYEQYF. The CDR3 DNA sequence: TGCGCCAGCAGCTTGGAGGGGCAAGCCTACGAGCAGTACTTC.

The chain recombines TRBV9 with TRBJ1-3, with D unclear. Germline CDR1 SGDLS, CDR2 YYNGEE. V lost 0 bases and J 0 bases, leaving 13 bases between the germline ends. The CDR3 runs 17 residues. For the CDR3, the DNA is TGTGCCAGCAGCGTAGGTAGTTTACGGGTCTCTGGAAACACCATATATTTT. This encodes CASSVGSLRVSGNTIYF. Looking up the rest from reference TRBV9 and TRBJ1-3 gives the full variable domain: DSGVTQTPKHLITATGQRVTLRCSPRSGDLSVYWYQQSLDQGLQFLIQYYNGEERAKGNILERFSAQQFPDLHSELNLSSLELGDSALYFCASSVGSLRVSGNTIYFGEGSWLTVV.

This clone appeared a few times. Compared with germline, one end of the junction differs, possibly owing to a read error. The J gene is TRBJ2-3, the V gene TRBV6-5; TRBD2 agrees at 9 bases. Germline loops: CDR1 MNHEY, CDR2 SVGAGI. This CDR3 spans 13 amino acids. CDR3 sequence (DNA): TGTGCCAGCAGTTACTCTAGTGGGACTAGCTTGGATTTT. This codes for CASSYSSGTSLDF.

The V gene is TRBV4-3, the J gene TRBJ1-1, with a weak D call TRBD1 (5 bases). CDR3 length: 13 amino acids. The germline V and J ends were trimmed by 2 bases and 4 bases, with 8 bases remaining between them. Germline CDR1 reads LGHNA; CDR2 reads YSLEER. The CDR3 is CASSQWGVTEAFF. The CDR3 nucleotides are TGCGCCAGCAGCCAATGGGGGGTCACTGAAGCTTTCTTT.

This clone has only a few counts. The DNA of the CDR3 is TGTGCCAGCAGCTTACCGGGGGAAAGACGGGGCTACACCTTC. Its protein product is CASSLPGERRGYTF. V gene TRBV7-2 combines with J gene TRBJ1-2, with D perhaps matching TRBD1 (5 bases). This CDR3 has 14 amino acids. The V end was cut by 2 bases, the J end by 8 bases, with 15 bases between. Germline V gives CDR1 SGHTA, CDR2 FQGNSA.

The J gene is TRBJ2-1, the V gene TRBV6-5, with TRBD1 identical over 9 bases. The CDR3 consists of 16 residues. Germline CDR1 reads MNHEY; CDR2 reads SVGAGI. Trimming cost V 3 bases and J 3 bases; bases outside gene matches: 6. CDR3 residues: CASSYGRDRVYNEQFF. For the CDR3, the DNA is TGTGCCAGCAGTTATGGCCGGGACAGGGTCTACAATGAGCAGTTCTTC.

V and J are TRBV5-1 and TRBJ1-2; D gene ambiguous. The V and J ends lost 4 bases and 5 bases respectively, with 12 bases between them. The germline V gene has CDR1 SGHRS and CDR2 YFSETQ. This CDR3 has 13 residues. Here the CDR3 DNA reads TGCGCCAGCAGCCTGGGTATTGCGTATGGCTACACCTTC. Encoded protein: CASSLGIAYGYTF.

The chain links TRBV19 to TRBJ1-4, with 7 bases that match TRBD1. This CDR3 has 18 amino acids. From germline, CDR1 is LNHDA and CDR2 SQIVND (reference sequence). J gave up 4 bases and V 2 bases, and 13 bases lay outside the gene matches. CDR3 residues: CASSITDRFGEDNEKLFF. CDR3 coding DNA: TGTGCCAGTAGTATAACGGACAGGTTTGGGGAAGATAATGAAAAACTGTTTTTT.

This chain connects TRBV30 to TRBJ1-2, with D possibly being TRBD1 (6 bases). The CDR3 length is 14 residues. CDR1 GTSNPN and CDR2 SVGIG come from the germline V gene (reference sequence). V gave up 7 bases and J gave up 4 bases, with 19 bases separating them. CDR3 in amino acids: CASRSGGLPYGYTF. The CDR3 nucleotides are TGTGCCTCGAGGTCGGGGGGGCTCCCCTATGGCTACACCTTC.

The chain has TRBV7-2 and TRBJ1-3, with D possibly being TRBD1 (6 bases). This CDR3 has 14 residues. The germline V gene has CDR1 SGHTA and CDR2 FQGNSA. Trimming pared 5 bases from V and 4 bases from J, leaving 12 bases between. The chain's CDR3 is CASSPQGYGNTIYF. Here the CDR3 DNA reads TGTGCCAGCAGCCCTCAGGGGTACGGAAACACCATATATTTT.

The rearrangement joins TRBV6-6 to TRBJ1-2, with D perhaps TRBD1 (5 bases). The CDR3 runs to 16 residues. Germline CDR1 reads MNHNY; CDR2 reads SVGAGI (reference sequence). Trimming took off 6 bases at V and 1 base at J, with 18 bases between the two ends. CDR3 sequence: CASSYRSTGGNYGYTF. The CDR3, as DNA: TGTGCCAGCAGCTACCGCTCTACAGGCGGTAACTATGGCTACACCTTC.

The V and J genes are TRBV10-3 and TRBJ2-7; a possible D gene is TRBD1 (6 bases). V was pared by 8 bases and J by 11 bases, with 25 bases between. CDR1 ENHRY and CDR2 SYGVKD come from the germline V gene. This CDR3 has 14 residues. The CDR3 sequence: CAISDESRGGIKYF. The CDR3 nucleotides are TGTGCCATCTCCGACGAGAGCAGGGGTGGAATAAAGTACTTC.

A single count supports this clone. The J gene is TRBJ1-2, the V gene TRBV5-1; D perhaps matches TRBD1 (5 bases). The CDR3 is made up of 14 amino acids. Germline V CDR1 and CDR2: SGHRS, YFSETQ. V lost 1 base, J lost 5 bases, and 12 bases lay in between. CDR3 protein: CASSLRSAGYGYTF. DNA for the CDR3: TGCGCCAGCAGCTTGAGAAGTGCAGGGTATGGCTACACCTTC.

This sequence joins TRBV6-5 and TRBJ2-7; 9 bases match TRBD2. The CDR3 extends over 15 amino acids. V trimming: 5 bases; J trimming: 1 base; junction bases outside the gene matches: 6. CDR1 MNHEY and CDR2 SVGAGI come from the germline V gene. The DNA of the CDR3 is TGTGCCAGCAGTCTATCAGGACTAGCGTCCTACGAGCAGTACTTC. Translating it yields CASSLSGLASYEQYF.

This chain uses TRBV5-1 with TRBJ2-5; 8 bases map to TRBD1. The CDR3 contains 15 residues. V gave up 0 bases and J gave up 1 base; unmatched junction bases: 2. Germline loops: CDR1 SGHRS, CDR2 YFSETQ. The CDR3 bases are TGCGCCAGCAGCTTGGTTACAGGGGGCCAAGAGACCCAGTACTTC. It is translated as CASSLVTGGQETQYF.

This clone was observed a few times. This sample also contains other DNA sequences that code for the same CDR3. This chain uses TRBV7-9 with TRBJ2-2; no firm D call. Germline CDR1 is SEHNR and CDR2 is FQNEAQ (reference sequence). With 3 bases removed from V and 2 bases from J, the gap between germline ends came to 4 bases. This CDR3 region has 13 residues. The CDR3 DNA is TGTGCCAGCAGCTTTCTTAACACCGGGGAGCTGTTTTTT. This gives the protein CASSFLNTGELFF.

The J gene is TRBJ2-7, the V gene TRBV7-8; 8 bases map to TRBD2. Unmatched junction bases numbered 5, after V lost 7 bases and J lost 6 bases. The germline V gene has CDR1 SGHVS and CDR2 FQNEAQ. The CDR3 has 12 amino acids. CDR3 coding DNA: TGTGCCAGCACCCCGGGGGGGGGCGAGCAGTACTTC. Its translation is CASTPGGGEQYF.

The chain combines TRBV5-6 with TRBJ1-2, with D perhaps matching TRBD1 (6 bases). Germline-derived CDR1 and CDR2 are SGHDT and YYEEEE. Trimming took off 6 bases at V and 2 bases at J, with 14 bases between the two ends. This CDR3 spans 14 amino acids. This chain's CDR3 is CASNSGTGNYGYTF. The CDR3 bases are TGTGCCAGCAACTCCGGAACAGGGAACTATGGCTACACCTTC.

The CDR3 sequence: CAWQTGFAYNEQFF. For the CDR3, the DNA is TGTGCCTGGCAGACAGGGTTTGCCTACAATGAGCAGTTCTTC. The chain couples TRBV30 to TRBJ2-1, with 7 nucleotides matching TRBD1. With 5 bases clipped from V and 2 bases from J, the junction kept 6 bases outside the gene matches. There are 14 residues in the CDR3. Germline V gene lookup returns CDR1 GTSNPN and CDR2 SVGIG (reference sequence).

For the CDR3, the DNA is TGTGCCAGCAGTGAGCAGGGTTCCTACGAGCAGTACTTC. The encoded protein is CASSEQGSYEQYF. The V gene is TRBV2, the J gene TRBJ2-7; TRBD1 might be the D (5 bases). The CDR3 is 13 residues long. V gave up 3 bases and J gave up 1 base, with 7 bases separating them. The V gene's germline CDR1 is SNHLY and CDR2 FYNNEI.